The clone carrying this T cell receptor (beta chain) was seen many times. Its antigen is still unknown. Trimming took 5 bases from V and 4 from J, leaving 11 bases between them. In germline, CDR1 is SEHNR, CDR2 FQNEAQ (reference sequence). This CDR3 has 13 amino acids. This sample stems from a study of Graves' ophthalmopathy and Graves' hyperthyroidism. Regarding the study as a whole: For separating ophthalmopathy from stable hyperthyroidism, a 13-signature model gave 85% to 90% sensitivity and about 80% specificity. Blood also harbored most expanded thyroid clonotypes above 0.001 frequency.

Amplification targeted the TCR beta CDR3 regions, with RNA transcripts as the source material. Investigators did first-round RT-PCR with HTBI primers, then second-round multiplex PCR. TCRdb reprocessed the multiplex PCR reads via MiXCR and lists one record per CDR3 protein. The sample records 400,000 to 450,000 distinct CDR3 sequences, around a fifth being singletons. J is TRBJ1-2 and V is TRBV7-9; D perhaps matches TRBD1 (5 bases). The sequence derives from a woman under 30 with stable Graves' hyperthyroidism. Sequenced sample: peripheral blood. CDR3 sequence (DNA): TGTGCCAGCAGCCAACCGGGGGTCTATGGCTACACCTTC. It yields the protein CASSQPGVYGYTF.